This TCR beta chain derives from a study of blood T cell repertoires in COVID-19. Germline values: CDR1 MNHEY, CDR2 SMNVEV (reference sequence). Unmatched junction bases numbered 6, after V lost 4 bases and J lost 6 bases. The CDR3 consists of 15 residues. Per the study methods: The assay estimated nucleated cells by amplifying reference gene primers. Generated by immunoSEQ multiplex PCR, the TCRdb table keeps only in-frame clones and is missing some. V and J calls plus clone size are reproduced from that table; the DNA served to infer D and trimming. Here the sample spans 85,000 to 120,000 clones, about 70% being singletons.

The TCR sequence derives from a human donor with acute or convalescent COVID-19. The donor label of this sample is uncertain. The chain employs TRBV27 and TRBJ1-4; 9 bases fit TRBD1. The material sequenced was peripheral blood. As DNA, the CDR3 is TGTGCCAGCAGTTCGTTACAGGGGGCCGATGAAAAACTGTTTTTT. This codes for CASSSLQGADEKLFF.